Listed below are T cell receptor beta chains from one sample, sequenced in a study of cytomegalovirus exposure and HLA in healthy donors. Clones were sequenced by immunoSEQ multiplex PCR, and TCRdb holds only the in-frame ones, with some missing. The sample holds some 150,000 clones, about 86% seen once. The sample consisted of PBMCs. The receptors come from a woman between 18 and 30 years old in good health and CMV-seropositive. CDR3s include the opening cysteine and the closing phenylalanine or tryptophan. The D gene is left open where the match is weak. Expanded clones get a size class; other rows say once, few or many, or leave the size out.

CASSEKGFNYGYTF	TGCGCCAGCAGTGAAAAGGGGTTCAACTATGGCTACACCTTC	NA	14	TRBV10-2	TRBJ1-2	NA
CASSLKIQGTEAFF	TGCGCCAGCAGCTTGAAGATACAGGGCACTGAAGCTTTCTTT	few	14	TRBV5-1	TRBJ1-1	NA
CASSVGGGSYNEQFF	TGTGCCAGCAGCGTAGGCGGGGGCTCCTACAATGAGCAGTTCTTC	NA	15	TRBV9	TRBJ2-1	TRBD2
CATTKQDRGGYEQYF	TGTGCCACCACTAAGCAGGACAGGGGAGGCTACGAGCAGTACTTC	NA	15	TRBV19	TRBJ2-7	TRBD1
CASTPEPGEVYEQYF	TGTGCCAGCACCCCCGAGCCTGGGGAGGTCTACGAGCAGTACTTC	NA	15	TRBV5-4	TRBJ2-7	NA
CASSKTPKPGQGYNEQFF	TGTGCCAGCAGCAAAACCCCGAAGCCAGGGCAGGGATACAATGAGCAGTTCTTC	NA	18	TRBV9	TRBJ2-1	NA
CASSWTDYMNTEAFF	TGTGCCAGCAGCTGGACAGATTACATGAACACTGAAGCTTTCTTT	NA	15	TRBV7-8	TRBJ1-1	NA
CASSLGGLQGDQPQHF	TGTGCCAGCAGCTTGGGGGGTTTACAGGGGGATCAGCCCCAGCATTTT	NA	16	TRBV5-4	TRBJ1-5	TRBD1
CAIRDWGNTEAFF	TGTGCCATCAGGGACTGGGGTAACACTGAAGCTTTCTTT	NA	13	TRBV10-3	TRBJ1-1	NA
CASSSGTTDTQYF	TGTGCCAGCTCTAGCGGCACCACAGATACGCAGTATTTT	NA	13	TRBV28	TRBJ2-3	TRBD2
CASSAVRDQPQHF	TGTGCCAGCAGCGCTGTCAGGGATCAGCCCCAGCATTTT	NA	13	TRBV2	TRBJ1-5	NA
CASSAEAGTDTQYF	TGTGCCAGCAGTGCAGAGGCGGGCACAGATACGCAGTATTTT	NA	14	TRBV2	TRBJ2-3	NA
CASSKLPGQAPYEQYF	TGTGCCAGCAGCAAATTGCCGGGACAGGCGCCCTACGAGCAGTACTTC	NA	16	TRBV21-1	TRBJ2-7	NA
CASSLGAGGKDTEAFF	TGTGCCAGCAGCTTGGGGGCAGGGGGAAAGGACACTGAAGCTTTCTTT	once	16	TRBV5-6	TRBJ1-1	TRBD1
CASTPNPGVNTEAFF	TGCGCCAGCACCCCTAACCCAGGGGTGAACACTGAAGCTTTCTTT	NA	15	TRBV5-1	TRBJ1-1	NA
CASSQVLASDNEQFF	TGTGCCAGCAGCCAAGTACTAGCCTCGGACAATGAGCAGTTCTTC	NA	15	TRBV4-2	TRBJ2-1	NA
CASSQIRQGGLEAFF	TGTGCCAGCAGCCAAATAAGACAGGGGGGGCTTGAAGCTTTCTTT	NA	15	TRBV14	TRBJ1-1	TRBD1
CAWSPVWASGNTIYF	TGTGCCTGGAGCCCCGTGTGGGCTTCTGGAAACACCATATATTTT	NA	15	TRBV30	TRBJ1-3	NA
CASSFQDRGVQYF	TGTGCCAGCAGCTTCCAGGACAGGGGTGTGCAGTACTTC	NA	13	TRBV7-9	TRBJ2-7	TRBD1
CASSPTGVVTGELFF	TGTGCCAGCAGCCCGACAGGGGTTGTAACCGGGGAGCTGTTTTTT	NA	15	TRBV27	TRBJ2-2	TRBD1
CASSQGRAGVLQETQYF	TGTGCCAGCAGCCAAGGTCGAGCGGGGGTTCTCCAAGAGACCCAGTACTTC	NA	17	TRBV4-2	TRBJ2-5	TRBD2
CSVREGNPQSTIYF	TGCAGCGTTAGAGAGGGCAACCCGCAATCCACCATATATTTT	NA	14	TRBV29-1	TRBJ1-3	NA
CASSYPPGGPGEQFF	TGTGCCAGCAGTTACCCCCCGGGGGGGCCCGGGGAGCAGTTCTTC	NA	15	TRBV6-5	TRBJ2-1	TRBD2
CASSPRTGEQGGELFF	TGCGCCAGCAGCCCGCGAACAGGGGAACAGGGCGGGGAGCTGTTTTTT	NA	16	TRBV4-1	TRBJ2-2	TRBD1
CAWSSVGGEQFF	TGTGCCTGGAGCTCCGTTGGAGGTGAACAGTTCTTC	NA	12	TRBV30	TRBJ2-1	NA
CASSVLGDTEAFF	TGTGCCAGCAGTGTCTTGGGCGACACTGAAGCTTTCTTT	NA	13	TRBV6-1	TRBJ1-1	NA
CAISGTQGNIQYF	TGTGCCATCAGTGGAACCCAGGGAAACATTCAGTACTTC	NA	13	TRBV10-3	TRBJ2-4	NA
CASSLTSRGETQYF	TGTGCCAGCAGTTTGACGTCCAGGGGAGAGACCCAGTACTTC	NA	14	TRBV28	TRBJ2-5	NA
CASNLGHNYGYTF	TGTGCCAGCAACCTCGGACATAACTATGGCTACACCTTC	once	13	TRBV9	TRBJ1-2	NA
CASSLQGPRGEQYF	TGTGCCAGCAGCCTACAGGGGCCCCGTGGCGAGCAGTACTTC	NA	14	TRBV27	TRBJ2-7	TRBD1
CASSVGPATSGSSEQYF	TGTGCCAGCAGCGTAGGGCCCGCGACTAGCGGGAGCTCCGAGCAGTACTTC	NA	17	TRBV9	TRBJ2-7	TRBD2
CASSQDYQGATYEQYF	TGCGCCAGCAGCCAAGATTACCAGGGGGCAACCTACGAGCAGTACTTC	NA	16	TRBV4-3	TRBJ2-7	TRBD1
CASSISGTPYGYTF	TGTGCCAGCAGTATATCAGGAACACCCTATGGCTACACCTTC	NA	14	TRBV2	TRBJ1-2	NA
CASSLQGSLGFTF	TGTGCCAGCAGTTTACAGGGCTCCCTGGGGTTCACCTTC	NA	13	TRBV7-8	TRBJ1-2	NA
CASSPTDSYEQYF	TGTGCCAGCAGTCCCACGGACTCTTACGAGCAGTACTTC	once	13	TRBV27	TRBJ2-7	NA
CAWSDRTEAFF	TGTGCCTGGAGTGACCGGACTGAAGCTTTCTTT	NA	11	TRBV30	TRBJ1-1	NA
CASSQDPGLAGFEQYF	TGCGCCAGCAGCCAAGATCCGGGACTAGCGGGCTTCGAGCAGTACTTC	NA	16	TRBV4-1	TRBJ2-7	TRBD2
CASSLKGTGEQFF	TGCGCCAGCAGCCTTAAAGGGACAGGGGAGCAGTTCTTC	NA	13	TRBV4-1	TRBJ2-1	TRBD1
CSGRTPDGTQYF	TGCAGCGGACGGACACCTGATGGGACCCAGTACTTC	NA	12	TRBV29-1	TRBJ2-5	NA
CASRLRAGNAYNEQFF	TGTGCCAGCAGGCTACGTGCGGGAAATGCATACAATGAGCAGTTCTTC	NA	16	TRBV6-6	TRBJ2-1	NA
CASSGSGTGNSPLHF	TGTGCCAGCAGCGGATCCGGGACAGGGAATTCACCCCTCCACTTT	NA	15	TRBV21-1	TRBJ1-6	NA
CASSLDQFHTEAFF	TGCGCCAGCAGCTTGGACCAGTTTCACACTGAAGCTTTCTTT	NA	14	TRBV5-1	TRBJ1-1	NA
CASSSNPGPLAGGVKNEQFF	TGTGCCAGCAGCTCAAACCCCGGTCCCCTAGCGGGAGGCGTCAAGAATGAGCAGTTCTTC	NA	20	TRBV7-6	TRBJ2-1	TRBD2
CAWRVQGARVTQYF	TGTGCCTGGAGAGTACAGGGGGCAAGGGTGACCCAGTACTTC	NA	14	TRBV30	TRBJ2-5	TRBD1
CASKFKDTSNYGYTF	TGCGCCAGCAAGTTTAAGGACACGTCTAACTATGGCTACACCTTC	NA	15	TRBV10-1	TRBJ1-2	NA
CASNPTGSNQPQHF	TGTGCCAGCAACCCGACAGGTAGCAATCAGCCCCAGCATTTT	NA	14	TRBV6-5	TRBJ1-5	NA
CASSSIGRDSGYGYTF	TGTGCCAGCAGCTCCATTGGGAGAGACAGCGGGTATGGCTACACCTTC	NA	16	TRBV11-1	TRBJ1-2	NA
CASSLREGWDEQYF	TGTGCCAGCAGCTTGAGGGAAGGGTGGGACGAGCAGTACTTC	few	14	TRBV11-2	TRBJ2-7	NA
CASQDRYQPQHF	TGTGCCAGCCAAGACAGGTATCAGCCCCAGCATTTT	NA	12	TRBV28	TRBJ1-5	NA
CASSPRPGADTQYF	TGCGCCAGCAGCCCCCGCCCAGGGGCAGATACGCAGTATTTT	NA	14	TRBV4-1	TRBJ2-3	NA
CASSQDRATGREQYF	TGCGCCAGCAGCCAAGACAGGGCGACAGGTCGGGAGCAGTACTTC	NA	15	TRBV4-1	TRBJ2-7	NA
CASSPQLAYEQYF	TGTGCCAGCAGTCCCCAACTAGCCTACGAGCAGTACTTC	NA	13	TRBV6-5	TRBJ2-7	NA
CASSPTNPPGFF	TGTGCCAGCAGCCCGACTAACCCGCCCGGGTTCTTC	NA	12	TRBV27	TRBJ2-1	NA
CAITGVTEAFF	TGTGCCATCACAGGGGTGACTGAAGCTTTCTTT	few	11	TRBV28	TRBJ1-1	TRBD1